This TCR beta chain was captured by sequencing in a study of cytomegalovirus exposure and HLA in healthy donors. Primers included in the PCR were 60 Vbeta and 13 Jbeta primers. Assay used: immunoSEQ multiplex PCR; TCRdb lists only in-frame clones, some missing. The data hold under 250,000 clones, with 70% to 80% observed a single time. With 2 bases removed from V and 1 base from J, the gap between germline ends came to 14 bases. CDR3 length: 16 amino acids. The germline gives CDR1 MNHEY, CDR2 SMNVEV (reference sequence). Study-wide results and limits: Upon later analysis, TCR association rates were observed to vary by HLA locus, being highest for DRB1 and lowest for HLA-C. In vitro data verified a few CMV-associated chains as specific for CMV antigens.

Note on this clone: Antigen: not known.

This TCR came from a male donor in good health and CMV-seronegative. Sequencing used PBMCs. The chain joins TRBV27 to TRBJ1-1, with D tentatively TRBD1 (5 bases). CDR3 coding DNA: TGTGCCAGCAGTTTACGGGTGGGGGGAAGGAACACTGAAGCTTTCTTT. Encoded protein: CASSLRVGGRNTEAFF.